Below are 27 T cell receptor beta chains sequenced from a single sample in a study of CD8+ T cells in alopecia areata (dated by TCRdb to between 2018 and 2020). The library came from the immunoSEQ multiplex PCR assay. RNA was extracted from all samples and reverse transcribed into cDNA, which served as template for TCR sequencing. This is the immuneACCESS table as TCRdb keeps it, with only in-frame sequences that have V and J called. A part of the clones is gone; compared with another copy, unresolved V genes explain less than half, and the rest is unexplained. Recorded for this sample are some 160,000 clones; 62% of them occurred a single time. The ten most abundant clones make up 36% of the sample. Material: CD8+ T cells sorted from blood. These TCRs come from a human donor in good health.

This clone was seen only a few times. This sample includes further DNA sequences coding for the same CDR3. V gene TRBV29-1 combines with J gene TRBJ2-7; tentative D call: TRBD2 (5 bases). Trimming cost V 0 bases and J 7 bases, with 7 bases left between them. Germline lookup yields CDR1 SQVTM and CDR2 ANQGSEA. The CDR3 length is 11 residues. The CDR3 DNA is TGCAGCGTTGAAGATCGAGGGGAGCAGTACTTC. Translating gives CSVEDRGEQYF.

This sequence joins TRBV27 and TRBJ2-1; no reliable D call. The germline CDR1 and CDR2 sequences are MNHEY and SMNVEV (reference sequence). The V end lost 1 base, the J end lost 2 bases, and 18 bases lay between the germline ends. The CDR3 consists of 18 residues. The CDR3 DNA reads as TGTGCCAGCAGTTTATTGCCCATCCTATATGAGACCTACAATGAGCAGTTCTTC. Amino acid sequence: CASSLLPILYETYNEQFF.

The chain combines TRBV28 with TRBJ2-5; tentatively, D is TRBD1 (5 bases). The germline V and J ends were trimmed by 7 bases and 1 base, with 13 bases remaining between them. The germline CDR1 and CDR2 sequences are MDHEN and SYDVKM. CDR3 length: 14 amino acids. The CDR3 region is CASNQQGFQETQYF. The CDR3 DNA follows: TGTGCCAGCAACCAGCAGGGTTTCCAAGAGACCCAGTACTTC.

The chain is built from TRBV7-8 and TRBJ2-4, with D possibly TRBD2 on 5 matching bases. The CDR3 runs to 14 residues. V shed 2 bases and J shed 7 bases, with 12 bases lying between them. CDR1 SGHVS and CDR2 FQNEAQ come from the germline V gene. The CDR3: CASSLPLGGNIQYF. CDR3 nucleotides: TGTGCCAGCAGCTTACCGTTGGGCGGGAACATTCAGTACTTC.

The J gene is TRBJ2-3, the V gene TRBV5-1; 10 bases align to TRBD2. From germline, CDR1 is SGHRS and CDR2 YFSETQ. J was trimmed by 3 bases and V by 7 bases; bases with no gene match: 8. This CDR3 is built from 15 residues. CDR3 nucleotides: TGCGCCAGCTCGGCTAGCGGGAGTAGTACAGATACGCAGTATTTT. Its translation is CASSASGSSTDTQYF. The complete variable domain, with remaining parts taken from reference TRBV5-1 and TRBJ2-3, reads KAGVTQTPRYLIKTRGQQVTLSCSPISGHRSVSWYQQTPGQGLQFLFEYFSETQRNKGNFPGRFSGRQFSNSRSEMNVSTLELGDSALYLCASSASGSSTDTQYFGPGTRLTVL.

Written as DNA, the CDR3 is TGTGCCTGGGGGACAGGGATCGGGGCCAACGTCCTGACTTTC. Protein: CAWGTGIGANVLTF. The chain combines TRBV30 with TRBJ2-6; 9 bases line up with TRBD1. CDR1 is GTSNPN, CDR2 SVGIG, per germline (reference sequence). CDR3 length: 14 residues. Losses at the gene ends were 5 bases for V and 4 bases for J; bases not matched to a gene: 3.

This clone was recorded a few times. The genes are TRBV21-1 and TRBJ2-1; TRBD2 is the table's D call, not checked against the DNA. TRBV21-1 is a pseudogene segment. The CDR3 is made up of 15 amino acids. CDR3 residues: CASSSGLAGVGEQFF. In DNA, the CDR3 is TGTGCCAGCAGCTCCGGACTAGCGGGAGTGGGTGAGCAGTTCTTC.

The J gene is TRBJ1-5, the V gene TRBV9; 7 nucleotides match TRBD1. Unmatched junction bases numbered 3, after V lost 0 bases and J lost 3 bases. The CDR3 contains 15 residues. Germline-derived CDR1 and CDR2 are SGDLS and YYNGEE. CDR3 DNA sequence: TGTGCCAGCAGCGTAGGAACAGGGGTCAATCAGCCCCAGCATTTT. Residues: CASSVGTGVNQPQHF.

This clone was picked up one time. This chain joins TRBV18 and TRBJ2-5; 8 bases line up with TRBD2. The CDR3 is made up of 15 amino acids. After removal of 3 bases from V and 2 bases from J, the junction contained 5 bases not matched to a gene. Germline CDR1 is KGHSH and CDR2 is LQKENI. CDR3 bases: TGTGCCAGCTCACCGGATAGCGGGGCGCAAGAGACCCAGTACTTC. Its protein product is CASSPDSGAQETQYF.

This clone was counted only a few times. This chain uses TRBV6-4 with TRBJ2-3, with 8 bases identical to TRBD2. This CDR3 has 13 residues. The germline gives CDR1 MRHNA, CDR2 SNTAGT. V shed 10 bases, J shed 2 bases, and the junction held 5 bases outside the gene matches. The CDR3 here is CATQAGDTDTQYF. Here the CDR3 DNA reads TGTGCCACCCAAGCGGGAGACACAGATACGCAGTATTTT.

The chain carries TRBV30 and TRBJ2-1; D unclear. This CDR3 has 16 amino acids. Germline values: CDR1 GTSNPN, CDR2 SVGIG (reference sequence). V was cut by 4 bases and J by 6 bases, with 22 bases left in between. Here the CDR3 DNA reads TGTGCCTGGATAAATGTGGGTGGACCAGGTCGCAATGAGCAGTTCTTC. Translating gives CAWINVGGPGRNEQFF.

The chain combines TRBV2 with TRBJ2-7; 12 positions match TRBD2. The germline CDR1 and CDR2 sequences are SNHLY and FYNNEI. This CDR3 is built from 13 residues. Germline trimming cut 7 bases from V and 5 bases from J; bases unmatched to any gene: 3. CDR3 bases: TGTGCCAGCAAGCTAGCGGGAGGGAACGAGCAGTACTTC. Translated: CASKLAGGNEQYF.

This chain uses TRBV27 with TRBJ1-2; D is undetermined. CDR1 and CDR2 from the germline V gene are MNHEY and SMNVEV (reference sequence). Between the trimmed V and J ends, which lost 4 bases and 10 bases, there was a span of 13 bases. The CDR3 sequence is 12 residues long. CDR3 loop: CASSSRQGIYTF. CDR3 DNA sequence: TGTGCCAGCAGTTCCCGACAAGGCATCTACACCTTC.

The gene calls are TRBV19 and TRBJ2-1; 7 bases agree with TRBD2. V was clipped by 9 bases and J by 7 bases; unmatched bases: 6. CDR1 and CDR2 (germline): LNHDA, SQIVND (reference sequence). The CDR3 runs 12 residues. The DNA of the CDR3 is TGTGCCAGAGCCGGGGGGTGGAATGAGCAGTTCTTC. It codes for CARAGGWNEQFF.

This clone occurred a few times. The gene calls are TRBV29-1 and TRBJ2-1; D is possibly TRBD1 (7 bases). Germline CDR1 SQVTM, CDR2 ANQGSEA. The V gene lost 0 bases and the J gene lost 7 bases, with 13 bases spanning the gap. The CDR3 is 14 amino acids. Here the CDR3 DNA reads TGCAGCGTTGAAGATGTGACAGGGAGGAATGAGCAGTTCTTC. Translation: CSVEDVTGRNEQFF.

The V gene is TRBV29-1, the J gene TRBJ2-2; 10 nucleotides match TRBD2. V shed 3 bases and J 5 bases; nucleotides not matched to a gene: 3. This CDR3 spans 14 amino acids. Germline CDR1 reads SQVTM; CDR2 reads ANQGSEA. The chain's CDR3 is CSVDDSGRTGELFF. The CDR3 DNA follows: TGCAGCGTTGACGATAGCGGGAGGACCGGGGAGCTGTTTTTT.

V gene TRBV6-6 combines with J gene TRBJ2-7; TRBD1 agrees at 9 bases. Germline CDR1 MNHNY, CDR2 SVGAGI (reference sequence). CDR3 length: 15 residues. V lost 6 bases, J lost 5 bases, and 11 bases stayed unmatched. CDR3 coding DNA: TGTGCCAGCAGGAGGTCGGGACAGGGATACAACGAGCAGTACTTC. It encodes CASRRSGQGYNEQYF.

The chain couples TRBV10-2 to TRBJ2-1; tentative D call: TRBD1 (5 bases). Trimming took off 6 bases at V and 4 bases at J, with 10 bases between the two ends. Germline V CDR1 and CDR2: WSHSY, SAAADI. The CDR3 runs 13 residues. CDR3 amino acids: CASRGDSYNEQFF. The CDR3, as DNA: TGCGCCAGCAGGGGCGACAGTTACAATGAGCAGTTCTTC.

The rearrangement links TRBV19 to TRBJ1-5; 7 bases match TRBD1. There are 15 residues in the CDR3. Trimming cost V 1 base and J 2 bases; bases outside gene matches: 2. Germline CDR1 is LNHDA and CDR2 is SQIVND (reference sequence). The CDR3 reads CASSIAGTGNQPQHF. CDR3 coding DNA: TGTGCCAGTAGTATAGCAGGGACAGGCAATCAGCCCCAGCATTTT.

The V gene is TRBV29-1, the J gene TRBJ2-1; 14 bases are shared with TRBD2. Unmatched junction bases numbered 8, after V lost 5 bases and J lost 2 bases. The CDR3 sequence is 17 residues long. Germline V gives CDR1 SQVTM, CDR2 ANQGSEA. CDR3 DNA: TGCAGCGTTTCGGGGACTAGCGGGAGCCCTGCCTACAATGAGCAGTTCTTC. Its translation: CSVSGTSGSPAYNEQFF.

The V gene is TRBV28, the J gene TRBJ1-4; D call uncertain. The CDR3 spans 12 residues. The V end lost 6 bases, the J end lost 3 bases, and 5 bases lay between the germline ends. Germline V lookup: CDR1 MDHEN, CDR2 SYDVKM. The CDR3 loop reads CASRTANEKLFF. Here the CDR3 DNA reads TGTGCCAGCAGAACAGCTAATGAAAAACTGTTTTTT.

The V gene is TRBV28, the J gene TRBJ2-7; D is possibly TRBD2 (5 bases). Germline-derived CDR1 and CDR2 are MDHEN and SYDVKM. Trimming cost V 2 bases and J 5 bases, with 13 bases left between them. The CDR3 has 14 amino acids. CDR3 sequence (DNA): TGTGCCAGCAGTTTAGGAGGCCGCGCCAACGAGCAGTACTTC. Protein: CASSLGGRANEQYF.

This clone was observed a handful of times. This rearrangement joins TRBV12-5 to TRBJ2-6; possible D gene TRBD2, 5 bases. The CDR3 runs to 15 residues. CDR1 is LGHNT, CDR2 FRNRAP, per germline. The V end was cut by 5 bases, the J end by 0 bases, with 8 bases between. The CDR3 nucleotides read TGTGCTAGTGGTGTCGGGGACTCTGGGGCCAACGTCCTGACTTTC. Its protein product is CASGVGDSGANVLTF.

V is TRBV29-1 and J is TRBJ2-7, with TRBD2 matching over 8 bases. Per germline, CDR1 SQVTM and CDR2 ANQGSEA. This CDR3 has 14 amino acids. V trimming: 7 bases; J trimming: 4 bases; junction bases outside the gene matches: 12. As DNA, the CDR3 is TGCAGCGCCCGGAGTAGCGGGAACGGGTACGAGCAGTACTTC. Its translation: CSARSSGNGYEQYF.

The chain joins TRBV6-5 to TRBJ1-2, with D unresolved. Germline V gene data show CDR1 as MNHEY and CDR2 as SVGAGI. With 0 bases removed from V and 6 bases from J, the gap between germline ends came to 14 bases. The CDR3 covers 15 residues. Here the CDR3 reads CASSYSTRRRDGYTF. In nucleotides, the CDR3 is TGTGCCAGCAGTTACTCGACCAGGAGGCGTGATGGCTACACCTTC.

The V call is TRBV28, the J call TRBJ2-7; D unresolved. V dropped 2 bases and J dropped 11 bases, with 10 bases sitting between them. The CDR3 consists of 11 residues. Germline V gene sequence: CDR1 MDHEN, CDR2 SYDVKM. The CDR3 DNA follows: TGTGCCAGCAGTTTAGGCTACCCCAAGTACTTC. This translates into CASSLGYPKYF.

The chain employs TRBV4-1 and TRBJ2-4; possible D gene TRBD2, 6 bases. V lost 0 bases and J 1 base, leaving 19 bases between the germline ends. The CDR3 is 19 amino acids. Germline-derived CDR1 and CDR2 are MGHRA and YSYEKL. CDR3 sequence reads: CASSQDRLYLANAKNIQYF. CDR3 DNA: TGCGCCAGCAGCCAAGATCGCCTTTATCTAGCGAACGCCAAAAACATTCAGTACTTC.